Shown below are 30 T cell receptor beta chains from a single sample sequenced in a study of blood T cell repertoires in COVID-19. TCRdb keeps only in-frame clones here, not all; method: immunoSEQ multiplex PCR. This table holds under 250,000 clones, roughly four fifths found once. Input material: peripheral blood. All receptors derive from a woman aged 70-85 years with COVID-19, enrolled during active disease.

The CDR3: CASIFSGSGYNEQFF. In DNA form, the CDR3 reads TGTGCCAGCATCTTTAGCGGGAGCGGGTACAATGAGCAGTTCTTC. The V call is TRBV28, the J call TRBJ2-1; 9 bases match TRBD2. CDR1 and CDR2 (germline): MDHEN, SYDVKM. This CDR3 has 15 amino acids. The V and J ends lost 7 bases and 4 bases, in that order; junction bases with no gene match: 8.

The rearrangement links TRBV19 to TRBJ1-2, with D possibly TRBD1 on 5 matching bases. Trimming pared 3 bases from V and 7 bases from J, leaving 12 bases between. This CDR3 spans 13 amino acids. CDR1 is LNHDA, CDR2 SQIVND, per germline (reference sequence). CDR3 loop: CASSMEGAGGYTF. In nucleotides, the CDR3 is TGTGCCAGTAGTATGGAAGGGGCCGGTGGCTACACCTTC. Complete variable domain (other parts from reference TRBV19 and TRBJ1-2): DGGITQSPKYLFRKEGQNVTLSCEQNLNHDAMYWYRQDPGQGLRLIYYSQIVNDFQKGDIAEGYSVSREKKESFPLTVTSAQKNPTAFYLCASSMEGAGGYTFGSGTRLTVV.

This chain joins TRBV7-2 and TRBJ1-5; D is uncertain. The V gene lost 1 base and the J gene lost 0 bases, with 4 bases spanning the gap. CDR1 and CDR2 from the germline V gene are SGHTA and FQGNSA. The CDR3 has 14 amino acids. The CDR3 loop is CASSLVYSNQPQHF. The CDR3 DNA reads as TGTGCCAGCAGCTTAGTTTATAGCAATCAGCCCCAGCATTTT.

The chain joins TRBV7-2 to TRBJ2-7, with D unclear. The CDR3 has 12 residues. The germline gives CDR1 SGHTA, CDR2 FQGNSA. V was clipped by 6 bases and J by 3 bases, with 9 bases between them. DNA of the CDR3: TGTGCCAGCAGTCCTACCATCTACGAGCAGTACTTC. This gives the protein CASSPTIYEQYF.

In DNA, the CDR3 is TGTGCCAGCAGTGAGCTCGTGAGGGGGCTCGGAGGCTACACCTTC. The encoded protein is CASSELVRGLGGYTF. The genes are TRBV2 and TRBJ1-2, with 7 bases identical to TRBD1. Germline lookup yields CDR1 SNHLY and CDR2 FYNNEI. The CDR3 totals 15 residues. V gave up 3 bases and J gave up 8 bases; unmatched junction bases: 12.

This rearrangement joins TRBV30 to TRBJ1-6, with D possibly TRBD1 on 6 matching bases. The germline gives CDR1 GTSNPN, CDR2 SVGIG (reference sequence). V lost 3 bases to trimming and J lost 6 bases, with 12 bases between them. CDR3 length equals 14 residues. The CDR3 here is CAWSTGTANSPLHF. The CDR3 nucleotides are TGTGCCTGGAGCACAGGGACGGCTAATTCACCCCTCCACTTT.

The chain uses TRBV15 and TRBJ1-3, with D perhaps matching TRBD1 (5 bases). V dropped 0 bases and J dropped 2 bases, with 8 bases sitting between them. The germline V gene has CDR1 LNHNV and CDR2 YYDKDF (reference sequence). The CDR3 extends over 15 amino acids. The CDR3 protein is CATSREGATGNTIYF. In nucleotides, the CDR3 is TGTGCCACCAGCAGAGAAGGGGCAACTGGAAACACCATATATTTT.

The gene calls are TRBV7-9 and TRBJ1-2, with 12 nucleotides matching TRBD1. V shed 10 bases and J 8 bases; nucleotides not matched to a gene: 8. This CDR3 region has 13 residues. The germline V gene encodes CDR1 SEHNR and CDR2 FQNEAQ (reference sequence). The CDR3 region has the DNA TGTGCCATCCCGGGACAGGGGGCGGGAGGCTACACCTTC. Translating it yields CAIPGQGAGGYTF.

The rearrangement uses TRBV18 and TRBJ1-3, with D perhaps TRBD1 (6 bases). The CDR3 runs 15 residues. The germline V gene has CDR1 KGHSH and CDR2 LQKENI. V lost 3 bases and J lost 2, with 11 bases in between. Written as DNA, the CDR3 is TGTGCCAGCTCACCTCAGGGGACGGCTGGAAACACCATATATTTT. It codes for CASSPQGTAGNTIYF.

The V gene is TRBV4-2, the J gene TRBJ1-1, with unresolved D. Germline V gene lookup returns CDR1 LGHNA and CDR2 YNFKEQ. V was trimmed by 0 bases and J by 0 bases, leaving 11 bases between them. The CDR3 has 16 amino acids. DNA for the CDR3: TGTGCCAGCAGCCAAGATCGTGTCGGTTTGAACACTGAAGCTTTCTTT. Its translation: CASSQDRVGLNTEAFF.

This clone was counted only a few times. The chain recombines TRBV19 with TRBJ1-1; a weak D match, TRBD1 (5 bases). Trimming took off 8 bases at V and 0 bases at J, with 13 bases between the two ends. Germline loops: CDR1 LNHDA, CDR2 SQIVND (reference sequence). This CDR3 spans 14 amino acids. The CDR3 loop reads CASRIGRVNTEAFF. The CDR3 nucleotides read TGTGCCAGTCGGATCGGCAGGGTGAACACTGAAGCTTTCTTT.

The chain joins TRBV5-4 to TRBJ2-7; a weak D match, TRBD2 (6 bases). The CDR3 is 14 amino acids. CDR1 is SGHNT, CDR2 YYREEE, per germline (reference sequence). Trimming left V 5 bases short and J 0 bases short, with 12 bases between. The CDR3 reads CASSLAASSYEQYF. In DNA form, the CDR3 reads TGTGCCAGCAGTTTAGCGGCAAGCTCCTACGAGCAGTACTTC.

This chain links TRBV7-9 with TRBJ1-2; tentative D call: TRBD1 (5 bases). The CDR3 contains 13 residues. Trimming removed 5 bases at V and 8 bases at J, with 15 bases between. Germline CDR1 reads SEHNR; CDR2 reads FQNEAQ (reference sequence). The DNA for the CDR3 is TGTGCCAGCAGCAAAGGGGTCCAGGGAGGCTACACCTTC. It translates to CASSKGVQGGYTF.

This CDR3 is CASSLRRGTEAFF. The CDR3 nucleotides read TGTGCCAGCAGTTTACGGAGGGGCACTGAAGCTTTCTTT. The chain combines TRBV12-3 or TRBV12-4 with TRBJ1-1; D is possibly TRBD1 (5 bases). V lost 2 bases and J 4 bases, leaving 8 bases between the germline ends. The CDR3 sequence is 13 residues long.

This clone was found a few times. V is TRBV5-6 and J is TRBJ2-7; perhaps TRBD2 as D (5 bases). The ends were cut back, 5 bases at V and 0 bases at J, with 12 bases in the middle. Germline V CDR1 and CDR2: SGHDT, YYEEEE. This CDR3 comprises 14 residues. The CDR3 coding sequence is TGTGCCAGCAGAACGAAGCTAGCCTCCTACGAGCAGTACTTC. Translated: CASRTKLASYEQYF.

In this sample, this clone turned up a few times. The J gene is TRBJ1-5, the V gene TRBV6-2 or TRBV6-3, with D tentatively TRBD1 (6 bases). In germline, CDR1 is MNHEY, CDR2 SVGEGT. Trimming pared 1 base from V and 4 bases from J, leaving 23 bases between. This CDR3 has 19 amino acids. CDR3 in DNA: TGTGCCAGCAGTTACTATCTGGGGCAGGGGCGAGGGGGAAATCAGCCCCAGCATTTT. Its translation is CASSYYLGQGRGGNQPQHF.

The J gene is TRBJ2-2, the V gene TRBV19; no firm D call. The CDR3 length is 13 residues. Germline CDR1 and CDR2: LNHDA and SQIVND (reference sequence). V was pared by 6 bases and J by 0 bases, with 5 bases between. As DNA, the CDR3 is TGTGCCAGTAGGACTCCGAACACCGGGGAGCTGTTTTTT. Residues: CASRTPNTGELFF.

This chain joins TRBV4-3 and TRBJ1-2, with D possibly matching TRBD1 (6 bases). This CDR3 is built from 13 residues. From germline, CDR1 is LGHNA and CDR2 YSLEER. V was shortened by 7 bases and J by 2 bases, with 11 bases between the two germline ends. The CDR3 here is CASKGDLNYGYTF. CDR3 bases: TGCGCCAGCAAGGGGGATTTAAACTATGGCTACACCTTC.

The V and J genes are TRBV6-5 and TRBJ2-1; TRBD2 is a possible D gene (7 bases). The CDR3 is 15 residues long. The germline CDR1 and CDR2 sequences are MNHEY and SVGAGI. Trimming shortened V by 6 bases and J by 6 bases, and 18 bases separated the two germline ends. CDR3 loop: CASSNGGLGFNEQFF. The CDR3, as DNA: TGTGCCAGCAGCAACGGGGGGCTAGGGTTCAATGAGCAGTTCTTC.

The rearrangement links TRBV19 to TRBJ2-1, with a tentative D call TRBD2 (5 bases). V gave up 2 bases and J gave up 6 bases, with 11 bases separating them. Germline lookup yields CDR1 LNHDA and CDR2 SQIVND (reference sequence). The CDR3 totals 14 residues. The CDR3 region is CASSINPSFNEQFF. In DNA form, the CDR3 reads TGTGCCAGTAGTATAAATCCTAGCTTCAATGAGCAGTTCTTC.

This chain connects TRBV3-1 (or the pseudogene TRBV3-2) to TRBJ1-6, with D hard to call. Trimming took off 4 bases at V and 10 bases at J, with 5 bases between the two ends. The CDR3 consists of 11 residues. Germline V lookup: CDR1 LGHDT, CDR2 YNNKEL (reference sequence). This chain's CDR3 is CASSLGSPLHF. The DNA for the CDR3 is TGTGCCAGCAGCCTCGGGTCACCCCTCCACTTT.

This clone was counted only a few times. V is TRBV7-2 and J is TRBJ1-4, with 11 nucleotides matching TRBD1. Germline CDR1 is SGHTA and CDR2 is FQGNSA. The V and J ends lost 3 bases and 10 bases, in that order; junction bases with no gene match: 7. The CDR3 has 15 residues. The CDR3 is CASSFGQGARGKLFF. In nucleotides, the CDR3 is TGTGCCAGCAGCTTTGGACAGGGGGCTCGAGGAAAACTGTTTTTT.

This chain links TRBV7-3 with TRBJ2-3; tentative D call: TRBD2 (6 bases). This CDR3 has 13 amino acids. Germline assignment: CDR1 SGHTA and CDR2 FQGTGA. V lost 5 bases and J lost 2, with 8 bases in between. For the CDR3, the DNA is TGTGCCAGCAGCGCGGGGACCACAGATACGCAGTATTTT. It translates to CASSAGTTDTQYF.

This clone is a singleton in its sample. The chain has TRBV30 and TRBJ2-1; D unresolved. Trimming cost V 0 bases and J 10 bases, with 7 bases left between them. This CDR3 contains 11 residues. CDR1 is GTSNPN and CDR2 is SVGIG in the germline V gene (reference sequence). CDR3 sequence reads: CAWSVTWEQFF. CDR3 DNA: TGTGCCTGGAGTGTGACATGGGAGCAGTTCTTC.

V and J are TRBV5-1 and TRBJ1-1; 9 bases agree with TRBD1. The germline V gene encodes CDR1 SGHRS and CDR2 YFSETQ. CDR3 size: 15 residues. V shed 3 bases and J 1 base; nucleotides not matched to a gene: 4. The CDR3 DNA reads TGCGCCAGCAGCTCGGGACAGGGACCGAACACTGAAGCTTTCTTT. Translated, it gives CASSSGQGPNTEAFF.

The rearrangement links TRBV30 to TRBJ1-2; 9 nucleotides line up with TRBD1. Unmatched junction bases numbered 4, after V lost 5 bases and J lost 3 bases. The germline V gene encodes CDR1 GTSNPN and CDR2 SVGIG (reference sequence). The CDR3 runs to 13 residues. CDR3 nucleotides: TGTGCCTGGGTAACAGGGGGCCACTATGGCTACACCTTC. Translated: CAWVTGGHYGYTF.

This clone came up a few times. The chain joins TRBV28 to TRBJ1-5; no definite D call. The germline gives CDR1 MDHEN, CDR2 SYDVKM. This CDR3 is built from 15 residues. V was clipped by 5 bases and J by 1 base, with 12 bases between them. This CDR3 reads CASSVWGGSNQPQHF. DNA for the CDR3: TGTGCCAGCAGTGTTTGGGGAGGGAGCAATCAGCCCCAGCATTTT.

This clone was detected only a few times. This sequence joins TRBV14 and TRBJ2-5, with D possibly being TRBD2 (6 bases). Trimming left V 1 base short and J 5 bases short, with 14 bases between. The CDR3 extends over 15 amino acids. Germline V lookup: CDR1 SGHDN, CDR2 FVKESK. The CDR3: CASSQVFGSYETQYF. The CDR3 DNA follows: TGTGCCAGCAGCCAAGTGTTCGGGAGCTATGAGACCCAGTACTTC.

This clone was seen repeatedly, ten times or more. The genes are TRBV27 and TRBJ1-2, with 7 positions matching TRBD1. Germline V lookup: CDR1 MNHEY, CDR2 SMNVEV (reference sequence). This CDR3 has 14 amino acids. V was pared by 6 bases and J by 7 bases, with 11 bases of the junction left unmatched. CDR3 loop: CASRTTGTAGGYTF. The CDR3 DNA reads as TGTGCCAGCAGGACGACAGGGACAGCTGGTGGCTACACCTTC.

This clone came up once. The chain carries TRBV5-1 and TRBJ1-4; possible D gene TRBD1, 5 bases. The V end was cut by 0 bases, the J end by 7 bases, with 16 bases between. This CDR3 spans 16 amino acids. Germline V gives CDR1 SGHRS, CDR2 YFSETQ. The DNA for the CDR3 is TGCGCCAGCAGCTTGGCTGGGGCGGGGGGAATTGAAAAACTGTTTTTT. This encodes CASSLAGAGGIEKLFF.